Below are 32 T cell receptor beta chains sequenced from a single sample in a study of shared clonotypes between healthy human individuals. Method: immunoSEQ multiplex PCR; TCRdb's copy keeps in-frame clones and lacks some. The table lists roughly 1,500,000 clones, under 99% of them singletons. The specimen sequenced was naive CD4+ T cells sorted from blood. Subset of the sample: CD45RA+ positively selected. These receptors were obtained from a man younger than 40 in good health.

The J gene is TRBJ1-2, the V gene TRBV27; no definite D call. Trimming took off 0 bases at V and 0 bases at J, with 5 bases between the two ends. CDR3 length equals 14 residues. Germline lookup yields CDR1 MNHEY and CDR2 SMNVEV (reference sequence). The CDR3 region has the DNA TGTGCCAGCAGTTTATCGAGGTCTAACTATGGCTACACCTTC. This translates into CASSLSRSNYGYTF.

This clone appeared once. CDR3 in amino acids: CASSSNSRGFFSTDTQYF. CDR3 DNA sequence: TGTGCCAGCAGCTCTAACAGCAGGGGGTTCTTTAGCACAGATACGCAGTATTTT. The rearrangement links TRBV11-2 to TRBJ2-3; TRBD1 aligns across 7 bases. There are 18 residues in the CDR3. CDR1 is SGHAT and CDR2 is FQNNGV in the germline V gene. The ends lost 4 bases at V and 0 bases at J; junction bases unmatched: 13.

The chain joins TRBV6-6 to TRBJ2-7; 7 bases are a match to TRBD1. The junction had 10 bases not matched to a gene; V was cut back by 7 bases and J by 1 base. The germline gives CDR1 MNHNY, CDR2 SVGAGI (reference sequence). The CDR3 is made up of 15 amino acids. CDR3 nucleotides: TGTGCCAGCAAGACAGGGACAGACTATTCCTACGAGCAGTACTTC. This sequence encodes CASKTGTDYSYEQYF.

V is TRBV27 and J is TRBJ2-2, with D perhaps given as TRBD1 or TRBD2 (5 bases each). Germline CDR1 MNHEY, CDR2 SMNVEV (reference sequence). The CDR3 extends over 19 amino acids. Trimming removed 1 base at V and 7 bases at J, with 25 bases between. This CDR3 reads CASSLYGYRLAERVGELFF. CDR3 sequence (DNA): TGTGCCAGCAGTTTATATGGGTACAGGCTAGCCGAGAGGGTCGGGGAGCTGTTTTTT.

J is TRBJ1-2 and V is TRBV5-1; 8 nucleotides line up with TRBD1. Germline values: CDR1 SGHRS, CDR2 YFSETQ. This CDR3 comprises 14 residues. V was clipped by 4 bases and J by 3 bases; unmatched bases: 5. The CDR3 nucleotides read TGCGCCAGCAGCCCGTTGACAGGGGACTATGGCTACACCTTC. It encodes CASSPLTGDYGYTF.

The chain employs TRBV18 and TRBJ2-4; possible D gene TRBD1, 6 bases. V shed 3 bases and J shed 8 bases, with 11 bases lying between them. The CDR3 loop spans 13 amino acids. CDR1 is KGHSH, CDR2 LQKENI, per germline. CDR3 protein: CASSPSEGDIQYF. The CDR3 coding sequence is TGTGCCAGCTCACCCTCCGAGGGGGACATTCAGTACTTC. Full variable domain (missing parts from reference TRBV18 and TRBJ2-4): NAGVMQNPRHLVRRRGQEARLRCSPMKGHSHVYWYRQLPEEGLKFMVYLQKENIIDESGMPKERFSAEFPKEGPSILRIQQVVRGDSAAYFCASSPSEGDIQYFGAGTRLSVL.

The V and J genes are TRBV5-1 and TRBJ2-7; 9 bases align to TRBD2. In germline, CDR1 is SGHRS, CDR2 YFSETQ. The ends lost 4 bases at V and 0 bases at J; junction bases unmatched: 14. The CDR3 has 18 amino acids. CDR3 loop: CASSPTVAGASTSYEQYF. The CDR3 DNA follows: TGCGCCAGCAGCCCCACGGTAGCGGGAGCCTCGACCTCCTACGAGCAGTACTTC.

The chain joins TRBV29-1 to TRBJ2-6, with TRBD1 as a possible D gene (6 bases). This CDR3 is 15 amino acids long. V was shortened by 6 bases and J by 0 bases, with 12 bases between the two germline ends. CDR1 SQVTM and CDR2 ANQGSEA come from the germline V gene. DNA for the CDR3: TGCAGCGTGGGACAAGGGGCCTCTGGGGCCAACGTCCTGACTTTC. As protein: CSVGQGASGANVLTF.

The table lists this clone with a count of one. The CDR3, as DNA: TGTGCCAGCAGTCTGACAGTCTACGAGCAGTACTTC. It is translated as CASSLTVYEQYF. J is TRBJ2-7 and V is TRBV2; tentatively, D is TRBD1 (5 bases). From germline, CDR1 is SNHLY and CDR2 FYNNEI. The length of the CDR3 is 12 residues. V lost 5 bases and J 3 bases, leaving 8 bases between the germline ends.

This clone was seen only once. The chain recombines TRBV5-1 with TRBJ2-3; TRBD2 agrees at 9 bases. This CDR3 comprises 17 residues. Germline-derived CDR1 and CDR2 are SGHRS and YFSETQ. V gave up 3 bases and J gave up 2 bases; unmatched junction bases: 10. CDR3 sequence (DNA): TGCGCCAGCAGCTCCCTAAAACTAGCGGGCCCCACAGATACGCAGTATTTT. It is translated as CASSSLKLAGPTDTQYF.

The chain links TRBV27 to TRBJ2-1; 7 positions match TRBD2. The CDR3 is made up of 15 amino acids. V dropped 2 bases and J dropped 9; count of bases not matched to a gene: 10. Germline assignment: CDR1 MNHEY and CDR2 SMNVEV (reference sequence). The CDR3 is CASSLAGESGPEQFF. The DNA for the CDR3 is TGTGCCAGCAGTTTAGCGGGAGAGAGTGGGCCTGAGCAGTTCTTC.

The rearrangement joins TRBV6-5 to TRBJ1-4; D unresolved. V lost 7 bases to trimming and J lost 0 bases, with 9 bases between them. In germline, CDR1 is MNHEY, CDR2 SVGAGI. The CDR3 contains 14 residues. This chain's CDR3 is CASKGSATNEKLFF. DNA for the CDR3: TGTGCCAGCAAGGGTAGTGCAACTAATGAAAAACTGTTTTTT.

This chain connects TRBV28 to TRBJ2-3, with D possibly matching TRBD1 (6 bases). V gave up 5 bases and J gave up 0 bases, with 12 bases separating them. Germline-derived CDR1 and CDR2 are MDHEN and SYDVKM. The CDR3 has 15 residues. The CDR3 DNA is TGTGCCAGCAGTCCCGGGACATATAGCACAGATACGCAGTATTTT. This codes for CASSPGTYSTDTQYF.

V usage is TRBV6-1 and J usage is TRBJ1-1; tentative D call: TRBD1 (5 bases). Germline CDR1 is MNHNS and CDR2 is SASEGT. The CDR3 runs 13 residues. V shed 5 bases and J shed 4 bases, with 11 bases lying between them. The CDR3 region is CASSPGWGTEAFF. Written as DNA, the CDR3 is TGTGCCAGCAGTCCAGGGTGGGGCACTGAAGCTTTCTTT.

Concerning this clone: The sample contains more than one DNA sequence encoding this CDR3. The chain combines TRBV5-4 with TRBJ2-2; 7 bases agree with TRBD2. Germline CDR1 is SGHNT and CDR2 is YYREEE (reference sequence). CDR3 length: 14 amino acids. Trimming cost V 2 bases and J 2 bases; bases outside gene matches: 0. In DNA form, the CDR3 reads TGTGCCAGCAGCTTAGCGGGAAACACCGGGGAGCTGTTTTTT. As protein: CASSLAGNTGELFF.

This clone occurred once. V usage is TRBV7-2 and J usage is TRBJ2-7; no definite D call. V was shortened by 5 bases and J by 6 bases, with 8 bases between the two germline ends. CDR1 SGHTA and CDR2 FQGNSA come from the germline V gene. The CDR3 has 11 amino acids. CDR3 coding DNA: TGTGCCAGCAGCCCTGGATCCGAGCAGTACTTC. Residues: CASSPGSEQYF.

The rearrangement links TRBV14 to TRBJ1-3; TRBD1 aligns across 7 bases. CDR3 length: 14 residues. From germline, CDR1 is SGHDN and CDR2 FVKESK. Trimming took 5 bases from V and 4 from J; bases not matched to a gene: 5. The CDR3 DNA is TGTGCCAGCAGCGCGGACAGGCAAGGAAACACCATATATTTT. This codes for CASSADRQGNTIYF. Drawing the rest from reference TRBV14 and TRBJ1-3, the complete variable domain is EAGVTQFPSHSVIEKGQTVTLRCDPISGHDNLYWYRRVMGKEIKFLLHFVKESKQDESGMPNNRFLAERTGGTYSTLKVQPAELEDSGVYFCASSADRQGNTIYFGEGSWLTVV.

As for this clone: The junction departs from the called germline gene at one end, perhaps through a read error. J is TRBJ2-1 and V is TRBV7-7, with D maybe TRBD1 (5 bases). This CDR3 has 14 amino acids. Germline values: CDR1 SSHAT, CDR2 FNYEAQ (reference sequence). The CDR3, as DNA: TGTGCTAGCAGCTTAAGGGGTTCGTTCAATGAGCAGTTCTTC. Protein product: CASSLRGSFNEQFF.

V and J are TRBV29-1 and TRBJ2-1; TRBD2 agrees at 10 bases. CDR3 length: 15 residues. Germline-derived CDR1 and CDR2 are SQVTM and ANQGSEA. Germline trimming cut 7 bases from V and 4 bases from J; bases unmatched to any gene: 10. CDR3 sequence reads: CSAKQTSGTYNEQFF. The CDR3 nucleotides read TGCAGCGCCAAGCAAACTAGCGGGACTTACAATGAGCAGTTCTTC.

The chain combines TRBV21-1 with TRBJ2-1; the listed D gene, TRBD2, was not tested against the DNA. TRBV21-1 is labeled a pseudogene. The CDR3 runs 13 residues. CDR3 nucleotides: TGTGCCAGCAGCAAAGGAGGCCACAATGAGCAGTTCTTC. Protein product: CASSKGGHNEQFF.

This sequence joins TRBV5-5 and TRBJ1-2; 7 bases agree with TRBD1. Trimming removed 4 bases from V and 2 bases from J; junction bases left unmatched: 5. The germline gives CDR1 SGHKS, CDR2 YYEKEE (reference sequence). CDR3 length: 14 amino acids. The CDR3 sequence: CASSVQGSNYGYTF. The CDR3 region has the DNA TGTGCCAGCAGCGTACAGGGGTCCAACTATGGCTACACCTTC. Full variable domain (outside the CDR3, taken from reference TRBV5-5 and TRBJ1-2): DAGVTQSPTHLIKTRGQQVTLRCSPISGHKSVSWYQQVLGQGPQFIFQYYEKEERGRGNFPDRFSARQFPNYSSELNVNALLLGDSALYLCASSVQGSNYGYTFGSGTRLTVV.

In nucleotides, the CDR3 is TGTGCCAGCTCACCACCTTCCCGGGAAACCGGGGAGCTGTTTTTT. It is translated as CASSPPSRETGELFF. This chain links TRBV18 with TRBJ2-2; D perhaps matches TRBD2 (5 bases). Trimming cost V 0 bases and J 5 bases, with 10 bases left between them. The germline V gene encodes CDR1 KGHSH and CDR2 LQKENI. CDR3 size: 15 residues.

The chain employs TRBV6-6 and TRBJ2-7; D possibly corresponds to TRBD1 (5 bases). Trimming pared 0 bases from V and 1 base from J, leaving 13 bases between. Germline V gene data show CDR1 as MNHNY and CDR2 as SVGAGI (reference sequence). This CDR3 has 16 amino acids. The CDR3 sequence: CASSYSKGIRSYEQYF. DNA for the CDR3: TGTGCCAGCAGTTACTCTAAGGGGATCAGATCCTACGAGCAGTACTTC.

This chain links TRBV18 with TRBJ2-7; TRBD2 aligns across 9 bases. Germline-derived CDR1 and CDR2 are KGHSH and LQKENI. Losses at the gene ends were 3 bases for V and 5 bases for J; bases not matched to a gene: 14. The CDR3 contains 17 residues. DNA for the CDR3: TGTGCCAGCTCACCGTCGCCTTTTAGCGGGAGACGGCACGAGCAGTACTTC. This gives the protein CASSPSPFSGRRHEQYF.

This chain joins TRBV2 and TRBJ1-1; maybe TRBD1 (6 bases). V lost 7 bases and J 5 bases, leaving 14 bases between the germline ends. CDR1 is SNHLY and CDR2 is FYNNEI in the germline V gene. This CDR3 has 13 amino acids. CDR3 amino acids: CASILGGGTEAFF. The CDR3, as DNA: TGTGCCAGCATCTTAGGGGGGGGAACTGAAGCTTTCTTT.

This chain uses TRBV5-6 with TRBJ2-5; the D is unclear. Trimming left V 4 bases short and J 3 bases short, with 22 bases between. This CDR3 has 17 residues. The germline V gene encodes CDR1 SGHDT and CDR2 YYEEEE. This CDR3 is CASSQYLTDTKKETQYF. The CDR3, as DNA: TGTGCCAGCAGCCAGTATCTGACGGATACGAAAAAAGAGACCCAGTACTTC. Based on the CDR3 plus reference TRBV5-6 and TRBJ2-5, the full variable domain is DAGVTQSPTHLIKTRGQQVTLRCSPKSGHDTVSWYQQALGQGPQFIFQYYEEEERQRGNFPDRFSGHQFPNYSSELNVNALLLGDSALYLCASSQYLTDTKKETQYFGPGTRLLVL.

The gene calls are TRBV2 and TRBJ2-3; 8 bases are a match to TRBD2. The J segment lost 11 bases and the V segment lost 8 bases, leaving 12 bases of the junction unmatched. This CDR3 contains 13 residues. CDR1 and CDR2 from the germline V gene are SNHLY and FYNNEI. The CDR3 sequence: CASLPGLVGEQYF. Written as DNA, the CDR3 is TGTGCCAGCCTACCGGGACTAGTAGGGGAGCAGTATTTT.

V gene TRBV30 combines with J gene TRBJ2-1; D might be TRBD1 or TRBD2, each matching 5 bases. From germline, CDR1 is GTSNPN and CDR2 SVGIG (reference sequence). The CDR3 totals 13 residues. With 6 bases removed from V and 7 bases from J, the gap between germline ends came to 16 bases. CDR3 sequence (DNA): TGTGCCTGCCGAGGGGCAGGACGAAATGAGCAGTTCTTC. It codes for CACRGAGRNEQFF. The whole variable domain, remainder taken from reference TRBV30 and TRBJ2-1, is SQTIHQWPATLVQPVGSPLSLECTVEGTSNPNLYWYRQAAGRGLQLLFYSVGIGQISSEVPQNLSASRPQDRQFILSSKKLLLSDSGFYLCACRGAGRNEQFFGPGTRLTVL.

The V and J genes are TRBV7-9 and TRBJ1-4; D uncertain. Per germline, CDR1 SEHNR and CDR2 FQNEAQ (reference sequence). Trimming took off 2 bases at V and 8 bases at J, with 18 bases between the two ends. The CDR3 has 16 residues. In DNA form, the CDR3 reads TGTGCCAGCAGCTTATTGCTCGGGGTAGGAGGGGAAAAACTGTTTTTT. Translated, it gives CASSLLLGVGGEKLFF.

A remark on this clone: Relative to the germline gene, one junction end is altered; a read error may explain this. This chain uses TRBV5-1 with TRBJ2-7; D could derive from TRBD1 or TRBD2 (6 bases each). Germline V lookup: CDR1 SGHRS, CDR2 YFSETQ. The CDR3 runs 15 residues. The CDR3 reads CASSLGASGRYEQYF. The CDR3 nucleotides are TGTGCCAGCAGCTTGGGGGCCAGCGGGCGCTACGAGCAGTACTTC.

About this clone itself: One end of the junction does not line up with germline, which may come from a read error. J is TRBJ2-5 and V is TRBV6-5; possible D gene TRBD2, 5 bases. The germline V gene encodes CDR1 MNHEY and CDR2 SVGAGI. CDR3 size: 12 residues. The CDR3 is CAGSGLQETQYF. Here the CDR3 DNA reads TGTGCCGGCAGCGGTCTACAAGAGACCCAGTACTTC.

The chain links TRBV28 to TRBJ2-1; D might be TRBD1 (5 bases). The CDR3 sequence is 15 residues long. Trimming took off 7 bases at V and 3 bases at J, with 16 bases between the two ends. Germline V gives CDR1 MDHEN, CDR2 SYDVKM. DNA for the CDR3: TGTGCCAGCATTGTGGCTTCCAGGGACTACAATGAGCAGTTCTTC. The encoded protein is CASIVASRDYNEQFF.